This T cell receptor (beta chain) was observed in a study of T cells in Graves' hyperthyroidism and ophthalmopathy. CDR1 and CDR2 from the germline V gene are LGHDT and YNNKEL (reference sequence). Trimming removed 0 bases at V and 2 bases at J, with 11 bases between. This CDR3 is built from 16 residues. TCR beta CDR3 regions were amplified from RNA. First-round RT-PCR of the TCR CDR3 relied on the HTBI primer set. TCRdb reprocessed the multiplex PCR reads with MiXCR, giving one entry per CDR3 protein. The sample holds some 350,000 distinct CDR3 sequences, approximately 14% seen once. At least ten counts were recorded for this clonotype.

The V and J genes are TRBV3-1 and TRBJ2-1; weak D call: TRBD2 (5 bases). Sequenced input: blood. The clonotype originates from a woman aged 60-75 years with Graves' ophthalmopathy. The CDR3 nucleotides read TGTGCCAGCAGCCAAGAGGTGGGAGTACCCTACAATGAGCAGTTCTTC. Translated: CASSQEVGVPYNEQFF.